The 25 T cell receptor beta chains below all came from one sample that was sequenced in a study of blood T cell repertoires in COVID-19. TCRdb keeps only in-frame clones here, not all; method: immunoSEQ multiplex PCR. The sample has 200,000 to 300,000 clones, more than 85% seen once; the top ten hold roughly 4.9%. Sample: peripheral blood. All receptors come from a woman aged 60 to 75 with COVID-19, enrolled during active disease.

J is TRBJ2-2 and V is TRBV5-1; maybe TRBD2 (5 bases). CDR1 and CDR2 (germline): SGHRS, YFSETQ. The CDR3 has 13 amino acids. Trimming pared 1 base from V and 7 bases from J, leaving 8 bases between. The CDR3 nucleotides are TGCGCCAGCAGCTTGACGGGGATCGGGGAGCTGTTTTTT. This encodes CASSLTGIGELFF.

This chain uses TRBV6-2 or TRBV6-3 with TRBJ2-1; unclear D gene. Germline assignment: CDR1 MNHEY and CDR2 SVGEGT. This CDR3 has 12 amino acids. Trimming pared 5 bases from V and 8 bases from J, leaving 10 bases between. CDR3 in amino acids: CASSPTRDEQFF. CDR3 nucleotides: TGTGCCAGCAGTCCGACCCGGGATGAGCAGTTCTTC.

The chain carries TRBV6-1 and TRBJ1-1; weak D call: TRBD1 (5 bases). V lost 5 bases, J lost 10 bases, and 14 bases lay in between. Per germline, CDR1 MNHNS and CDR2 SASEGT. The CDR3 runs to 12 residues. Written as DNA, the CDR3 is TGTGCCAGCAGTCATACTGGGGCCGGAGCTTTCTTT. It translates to CASSHTGAGAFF.

This rearrangement joins TRBV10-3 to TRBJ1-5; the match to TRBD1 covers 9 bases. Germline CDR1 reads ENHRY; CDR2 reads SYGVKD. CDR3 length: 13 amino acids. V trimming: 10 bases; J trimming: 6 bases; junction bases outside the gene matches: 7. In DNA form, the CDR3 reads TGTGCCAGTCGACAGGGGGTTTCTCAGCCCCAGCATTTT. It translates to CASRQGVSQPQHF.

DNA for the CDR3: TGTGCCAGCAGCTTAGGCGGGATAGCCTACGAGCAGTACTTC. This translates into CASSLGGIAYEQYF. V gene TRBV7-6 combines with J gene TRBJ2-7, with D possibly TRBD2 on 6 matching bases. V lost 1 base and J lost 2, with 9 bases in between. This CDR3 spans 14 amino acids. CDR1 is SGHVS and CDR2 is FNYEAQ in the germline V gene.

This clone was recorded once. The sample holds other DNA sequences that translate to the same CDR3. The DNA for the CDR3 is TGTGCCTGGAGTGTGGACAGAAATCAGCCCCAGCATTTT. It specifies CAWSVDRNQPQHF. The V call is TRBV30, the J call TRBJ1-5; D is perhaps TRBD1 (6 bases). The CDR3 length is 13 residues. CDR1 is GTSNPN and CDR2 is SVGIG in the germline V gene (reference sequence). Trimming pared 0 bases from V and 4 bases from J, leaving 7 bases between.

This chain uses TRBV6-4 with TRBJ2-3; maybe TRBD1 (6 bases). This CDR3 has 14 amino acids. The V end was cut by 2 bases, the J end by 6 bases, with 12 bases between. Per germline, CDR1 MRHNA and CDR2 SNTAGT. CDR3 bases: TGTGCCAGCAGTGACCTGGGGGCGGGCGATACGCAGTATTTT. Its translation: CASSDLGAGDTQYF.

The CDR3 loop is CASSVGLAGGVVADTQYF. The CDR3 DNA sequence: TGTGCCAGCAGCGTAGGTTTAGCGGGAGGGGTGGTGGCAGATACGCAGTATTTT. This chain connects TRBV9 to TRBJ2-3, with 11 bases lining up with TRBD2. V shed 0 bases and J 4 bases; nucleotides not matched to a gene: 10. Germline V lookup: CDR1 SGDLS, CDR2 YYNGEE. This CDR3 contains 18 residues.

The genes are TRBV7-2 and TRBJ2-7; 7 bases align to TRBD2. The CDR3 is 15 residues long. V lost 2 bases, J lost 3 bases, and 7 bases stayed unmatched. Germline CDR1 reads SGHTA; CDR2 reads FQGNSA. The CDR3 nucleotides are TGTGCCAGCAGCTTACGGGAGGACCCCCTCTACGAGCAGTACTTC. Translation: CASSLREDPLYEQYF.

The chain is built from TRBV27 and TRBJ2-1; 12 nucleotides agree with TRBD1. The V gene's germline CDR1 is MNHEY and CDR2 SMNVEV (reference sequence). J lost 0 bases, V lost 5 bases, and 11 bases had no gene match. CDR3 length: 19 residues. The chain's CDR3 is CASSPGTGGPLSSYNEQFF. CDR3 in DNA: TGTGCCAGCAGTCCCGGGACAGGGGGCCCACTCAGCTCCTACAATGAGCAGTTCTTC.

The genes are TRBV24-1 and TRBJ1-1; D uncertain. The V end lost 3 bases, the J end lost 4 bases, and 11 bases lay between the germline ends. The V gene's germline CDR1 is KGHDR and CDR2 SFDVKD. This CDR3 spans 14 amino acids. This CDR3 is CATSDPGSSTEAFF. The DNA for the CDR3 is TGTGCCACCAGTGATCCCGGTAGTTCCACTGAAGCTTTCTTT.

The chain recombines TRBV27 with TRBJ1-1; D may be TRBD1 (6 bases). The CDR3 loop spans 14 amino acids. With 5 bases removed from V and 0 bases from J, the gap between germline ends came to 10 bases. From germline, CDR1 is MNHEY and CDR2 SMNVEV (reference sequence). CDR3 coding DNA: TGTGCCAGCAGTGCCTCAGGGGTGAACACTGAAGCTTTCTTT. Protein sequence: CASSASGVNTEAFF.

The rearrangement links TRBV28 to TRBJ2-4, with D maybe TRBD2 (6 bases). This CDR3 has 15 residues. Trimming left V 3 bases short and J 3 bases short, with 12 bases between. Per germline, CDR1 MDHEN and CDR2 SYDVKM. CDR3 nucleotides: TGTGCCAGCAGTTTCCGGGGGTCAGGCAAAAACATTCAGTACTTC. Translation gives CASSFRGSGKNIQYF.

This chain links TRBV6-5 with TRBJ1-2; no definite D call. The CDR3 loop spans 12 amino acids. Per germline, CDR1 MNHEY and CDR2 SVGAGI. Trimming removed 2 bases at V and 5 bases at J, with 6 bases between. CDR3 protein: CASSYRGYGYTF. The CDR3 DNA sequence: TGTGCCAGCAGTTACCGGGGATATGGCTACACCTTC.

This chain links TRBV7-3 with TRBJ2-7; 12 nucleotides align to TRBD1. Germline CDR1 SGHTA, CDR2 FQGTGA. Unmatched junction bases numbered 6, after V lost 5 bases and J lost 4 bases. CDR3 length equals 15 residues. The CDR3, as DNA: TGTGCCAGCAGCCTTTCGGGACAGGGGGCGTACGAGCAGTACTTC. Encoded protein: CASSLSGQGAYEQYF.

This rearrangement joins TRBV6-1 to TRBJ1-5; D gene uncertain. The CDR3 extends over 14 amino acids. CDR1 and CDR2 (germline): MNHNS, SASEGT. Trimming shortened V by 5 bases and J by 6 bases, and 14 bases separated the two germline ends. For the CDR3, the DNA is TGTGCCAGCAGTTGGCGGGGAGTTAGTCAGCCCCAGCATTTT. Residues: CASSWRGVSQPQHF.

The J gene is TRBJ1-1, the V gene TRBV7-2; 10 bases match TRBD1. The J segment lost 8 bases and the V segment lost 7 bases, leaving 7 bases of the junction unmatched. The germline V gene encodes CDR1 SGHTA and CDR2 FQGNSA. The CDR3 extends over 13 amino acids. The CDR3 reads CASNDRGRAEAFF. In DNA, the CDR3 is TGTGCCAGCAACGACAGGGGGCGTGCAGAAGCTTTCTTT.

This clone appeared once. V gene TRBV21-1 combines with J gene TRBJ2-1; the table's D gene call, TRBD2, was not cross checked with the DNA. TRBV21-1 is labeled a pseudogene. CDR3 size: 13 residues. CDR3 sequence: CASVHHYYNEQFF. In nucleotides, the CDR3 is TGTGCCAGCGTCCATCACTATTACAATGAGCAGTTCTTC.

V usage is TRBV7-3 and J usage is TRBJ1-2, with no clear D. The CDR3 spans 13 residues. Deletions cut 4 bases from V and 6 bases from J, with 12 bases between. The germline CDR1 and CDR2 sequences are SGHTA and FQGTGA. CDR3 DNA: TGTGCCAGCAGCTCAACCCCTTTCGATGGCTACACCTTC. Its translation: CASSSTPFDGYTF.

V and J are TRBV7-3 and TRBJ2-3; D perhaps matches TRBD2 (5 bases). Germline V gene sequence: CDR1 SGHTA, CDR2 FQGTGA. The V end was cut by 5 bases, the J end by 4 bases, with 16 bases between. This CDR3 has 15 residues. CDR3 sequence (DNA): TGTGCCAGCAGCCGTGGAGGCGGATTAGCAGATACGCAGTATTTT. Protein product: CASSRGGGLADTQYF. The full variable domain, in which reference TRBV7-3 and TRBJ2-3 provide the parts outside the CDR3, is GAGVSQTPSNKVTEKGKYVELRCDPISGHTALYWYRQSLGQGPEFLIYFQGTGAADDSGLPNDRFFAVRPEGSVSTLKIQRTERGDSAVYLCASSRGGGLADTQYFGPGTRLTVL.

The gene calls are TRBV5-4 and TRBJ1-2; 9 bases fit TRBD1. The CDR3 sequence is 16 residues long. Germline CDR1 reads SGHNT; CDR2 reads YYREEE (reference sequence). V was clipped by 4 bases and J by 5 bases; unmatched bases: 12. In nucleotides, the CDR3 is TGTGCCAGCAGCCCCCTCCCCGGGACAGGGATTTATGGCTACACCTTC. Its protein product is CASSPLPGTGIYGYTF.

Here the CDR3 DNA reads TGTGCCAGCAGCGTCTTATCGGGGGACCCCTATAATTCACCCCTCCACTTT. Translating it yields CASSVLSGDPYNSPLHF. The chain links TRBV9 to TRBJ1-6; tentatively, D is TRBD1 (5 bases). Trimming pared 2 bases from V and 2 bases from J, leaving 14 bases between. This CDR3 comprises 17 residues. Germline assignment: CDR1 SGDLS and CDR2 YYNGEE.

Turning to this clone: Germline and junction disagree at one end, which may indicate a read error. The CDR3 region has the DNA TGTGCCGGCAGATTTAGGGCCTCTCAGGGGGCGAACACTGAAGCTTTCTTT. Its translation: CAGRFRASQGANTEAFF. The chain recombines TRBV28 with TRBJ1-1; 8 bases are shared with TRBD1. Germline V gene sequence: CDR1 MDHEN, CDR2 SYDVKM. This CDR3 is built from 17 residues.

J is TRBJ2-7 and V is TRBV28, with 13 bases aligning to TRBD2. CDR3 length: 18 residues. Germline CDR1 reads MDHEN; CDR2 reads SYDVKM. V lost 3 bases and J lost 0; bases outside the gene matches: 8. The CDR3 DNA sequence: TGTGCCAGCAGTTTGTTCTTGGGACTAGCGGGAAGCTCCTACGAGCAGTACTTC. It translates to CASSLFLGLAGSSYEQYF.

The V gene is TRBV6-5, the J gene TRBJ1-6, with 9 bases lining up with TRBD1. Looked up from germline, CDR1 is MNHEY and CDR2 is SVGAGI. The CDR3 covers 15 residues. With 8 bases clipped from V and 13 bases from J, the junction kept 15 bases outside the gene matches. The CDR3 nucleotides are TGTGCCAGCGGGTACGAGGACAGGGGCGGACAGCCCCTCCACTTT. The encoded protein is CASGYEDRGGQPLHF.